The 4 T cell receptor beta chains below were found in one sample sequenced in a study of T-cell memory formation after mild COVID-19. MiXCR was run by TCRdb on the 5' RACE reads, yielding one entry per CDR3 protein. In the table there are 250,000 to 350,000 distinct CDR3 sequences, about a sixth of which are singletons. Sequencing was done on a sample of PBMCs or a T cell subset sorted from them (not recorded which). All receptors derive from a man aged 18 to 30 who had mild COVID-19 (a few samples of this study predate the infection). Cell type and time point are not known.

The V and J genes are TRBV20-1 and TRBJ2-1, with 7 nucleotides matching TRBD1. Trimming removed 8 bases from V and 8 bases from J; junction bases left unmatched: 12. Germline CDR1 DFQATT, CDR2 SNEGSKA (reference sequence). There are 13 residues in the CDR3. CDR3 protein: CSSPDRVGDEQFF. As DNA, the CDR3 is TGCAGTTCGCCTGACAGGGTAGGCGATGAGCAGTTCTTC.

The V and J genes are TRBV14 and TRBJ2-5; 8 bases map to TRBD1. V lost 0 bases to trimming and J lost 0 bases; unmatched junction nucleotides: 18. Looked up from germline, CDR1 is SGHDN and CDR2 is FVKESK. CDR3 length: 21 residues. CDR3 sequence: CASSQEGVGTGRFTYQETQYF. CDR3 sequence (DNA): TGTGCCAGCAGCCAAGAAGGGGTGGGGACAGGCCGATTCACGTACCAAGAGACCCAGTACTTC.

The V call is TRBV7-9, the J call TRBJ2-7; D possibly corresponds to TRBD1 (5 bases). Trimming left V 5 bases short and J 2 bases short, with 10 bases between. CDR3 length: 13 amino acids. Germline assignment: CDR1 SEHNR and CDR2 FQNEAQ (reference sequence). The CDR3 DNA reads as TGTGCCAGCAGCACAGACAGCCCCTACGAGCAGTACTTC. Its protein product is CASSTDSPYEQYF.

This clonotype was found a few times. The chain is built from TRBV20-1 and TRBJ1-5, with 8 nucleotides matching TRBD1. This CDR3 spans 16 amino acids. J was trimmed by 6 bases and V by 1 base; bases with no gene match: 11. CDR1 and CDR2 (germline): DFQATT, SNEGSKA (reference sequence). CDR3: CSARVGQGAEVQPQHF. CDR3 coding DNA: TGCAGTGCTAGAGTGGGGCAGGGGGCGGAGGTTCAGCCCCAGCATTTT.